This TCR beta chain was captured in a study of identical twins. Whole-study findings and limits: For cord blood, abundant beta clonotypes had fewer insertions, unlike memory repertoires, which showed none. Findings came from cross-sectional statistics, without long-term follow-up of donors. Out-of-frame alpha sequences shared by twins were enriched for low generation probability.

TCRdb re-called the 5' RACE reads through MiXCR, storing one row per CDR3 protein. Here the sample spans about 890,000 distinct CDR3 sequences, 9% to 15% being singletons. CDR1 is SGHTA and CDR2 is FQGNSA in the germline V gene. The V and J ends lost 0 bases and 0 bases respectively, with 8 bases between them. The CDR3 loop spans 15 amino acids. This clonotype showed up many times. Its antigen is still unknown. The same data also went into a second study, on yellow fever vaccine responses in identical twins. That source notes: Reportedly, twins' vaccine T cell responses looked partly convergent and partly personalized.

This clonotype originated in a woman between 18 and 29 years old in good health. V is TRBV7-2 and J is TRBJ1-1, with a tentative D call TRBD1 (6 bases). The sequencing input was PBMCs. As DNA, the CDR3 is TGTGCCAGCAGCTTAGCGCGGGGGCTGAACACTGAAGCTTTCTTT. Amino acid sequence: CASSLARGLNTEAFF.